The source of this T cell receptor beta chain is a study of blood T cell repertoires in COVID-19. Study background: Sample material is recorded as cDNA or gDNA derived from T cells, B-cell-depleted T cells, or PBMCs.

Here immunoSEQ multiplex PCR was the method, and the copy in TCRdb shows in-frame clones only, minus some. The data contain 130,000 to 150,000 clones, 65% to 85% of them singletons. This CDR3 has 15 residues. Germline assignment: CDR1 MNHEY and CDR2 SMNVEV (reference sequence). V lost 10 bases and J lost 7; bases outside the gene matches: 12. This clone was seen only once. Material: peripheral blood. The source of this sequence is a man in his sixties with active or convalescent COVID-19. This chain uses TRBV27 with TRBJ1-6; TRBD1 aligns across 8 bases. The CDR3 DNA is TGTGCCACCAGGTTATCTTGGACAGGGAATTCACCCCTCCACTTT. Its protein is CATRLSWTGNSPLHF.